This is a list of T cell receptor beta chains from one sample in a study of vaccination and CD4 T cells after COVID-19. TCRdb used MiXCR to reprocess the PCR reads, holding one entry per CDR3 protein. The sample has 15,000 or so distinct CDR3 sequences; 52% are singletons. These receptors' targets are unknown. Sequencing input: CD4+ T cells from blood, cultured in vitro. The receptor source for this set is a human donor who had recovered from COVID-19. The CDR3 runs from the conserved cysteine through the conserved F or W. A D gene is named only where the DNA matches it firmly. Clone sizes are given selectively: once, few, many, or a class where the clone is expanded.

TRBJ1-3 . TRBV15 . TGTGCCACCAGCAGATTCAGGGGCTCTGGAAACACCATATATTTT CATSRFRGSGNTIYF
TRBJ2-3 few TRBV24-1 . TGTGCCACCAGCAGCACAGATACGCAGTATTTT CATSSTDTQYF
TRBJ2-1 few TRBV20-1 . TGCAGTGCTAGAGCCTCTGGGATGGGGGCGAATGAGCAGTTCTTC CSARASGMGANEQFF
TRBJ1-5 . TRBV19 . TGTGCCAGTGCGATGGGTAATTCCCAGCCCCAGCATTTT CASAMGNSQPQHF
TRBJ1-3 . TRBV6-1 . TGTGCCAGCAGGGGAGATGGAAACACCATATATTTT CASRGDGNTIYF
TRBJ2-5 few TRBV20-1 . TGCAGTGCTAGAAGCATCATATTGGGAGACACAAAAGAGACCCAGTACTTC CSARSIILGDTKETQYF
TRBJ2-1 . TRBV20-1 . TGCAGTGCTCGGCTCAATGAGCAGTTCTTC CSARLNEQFF
TRBJ2-3 . TRBV28 . TGTGCCAGCAGTTATGATTTTGGGCTAGCGAACACAGATACGCAGTATTTT CASSYDFGLANTDTQYF
TRBJ1-2 . TRBV30 . TGTGCCTGGACAAAGACTAACTATGGCTACACCTTC CAWTKTNYGYTF
TRBJ1-2 . TRBV11-2 TRBD1 TGTGCCAGCAGCTTAGTCGACCCGGGACAGTCTGACTATGGCTACACCTTC CASSLVDPGQSDYGYTF
TRBJ1-1 few TRBV6-1 . TGTGCCAGCAGCCAAGGTAGGGGGAACACTGAAGCTTTCTTT CASSQGRGNTEAFF
TRBJ1-1 . TRBV6-1 . TGTGCCAGCAACGGGCCCATGAACACTGAAGCTTTCTTT CASNGPMNTEAFF
TRBJ2-7 . TRBV7-9 . TGTGCCAGCAGCATCCTGATGGGGACTTTCCAGTACGAGCAGTACTTC CASSILMGTFQYEQYF
TRBJ2-1 few TRBV24-1 TRBD2 TGTGCCACCAGTGATTTGCGGCCGGGACTAGCGGGTTACAATGAGCAGTTCTTC CATSDLRPGLAGYNEQFF
TRBJ1-6 . TRBV7-8 . TGTGCCAGCAGCCCTTCAGGCGGTTCACCCCTCCACTTT CASSPSGGSPLHF
TRBJ1-2 . TRBV20-1 TRBD1 TGCAGTGCCACGGGACAGGGCTATGGCTACACCTTC CSATGQGYGYTF
TRBJ2-5 . TRBV27 TRBD1 TGTGCCAGCAGAGGCAGGGGGCGAGAGACCCAGTACTTC CASRGRGRETQYF
TRBJ1-1 . TRBV5-4 . TGTGCCAGCAGCTCGACGGCCAACACTGAAGCTTTCTTT CASSSTANTEAFF
TRBJ1-6 . TRBV18 TRBD1 TGTGCCAGCTCAGCGGGACAGGGGACTTCACCCCTCCACTTT CASSAGQGTSPLHF
TRBJ2-7 . TRBV20-1 . TGCAGTGCTAGAGATGAGGAGCACCGCTCCTACGAGCAGTACTTC CSARDEEHRSYEQYF
TRBJ1-1 . TRBV6-2/TRBV6-3 . TGTGCCAGCAGTTCTGCCCTCGCCCTAGGTAATGAAGCTTTCTTT CASSSALALGNEAFF
TRBJ2-5 . TRBV28 . TGTGCCACCTCGACATGGGGAGGAGAAACGACCCAGTACTTC CATSTWGGETTQYF
TRBJ1-1 . TRBV6-5 TRBD1 TGTGCCAGCAGTTACTCCACACCAAAGACAGGGGGCTTCACTGAAGCTTTCTTT CASSYSTPKTGGFTEAFF
TRBJ2-1 . TRBV7-2 . TGTGCCAGCAGCTCCCACTCAGGGGCCACCTACAATGAGCAGTTCTTC CASSSHSGATYNEQFF
TRBJ1-1 . TRBV27 . TGTGCCAGCAGTGGGACGGGAGAAGCTTTCTTT CASSGTGEAFF
TRBJ2-3 . TRBV12-3/TRBV12-4 TRBD2 TGTGCCAGCAGAACGGGGACTAGCGTGGATACGCAGTATTTT CASRTGTSVDTQYF
TRBJ1-4 . TRBV27 . TGTGCCAGCAGTTCGTCCAGGGTAGAAAAACTGTTTTTT CASSSSRVEKLFF
TRBJ2-1 . TRBV27 TRBD2 TGTGCCAGCAGTTTCAGCCTAGCGGGAGGGAAAGTAGGGAATGAGCAGTTCTTC CASSFSLAGGKVGNEQFF
TRBJ2-2 . TRBV7-7 . TGTGCTAGCAGCTTAGTGTCTGCCGGGGAGCTGTTTTTT CASSLVSAGELFF
TRBJ1-1 . TRBV20-1 . TGCAGTGCTAGTTTGGGACGTGAAGCTTTCTTT CSASLGREAFF
TRBJ1-1 few TRBV14 . TGTGCCAGCACTCTGGGGGCTGGCACTGAAGCTTTCTTT CASTLGAGTEAFF
TRBJ2-7 . TRBV11-3 TRBD1 TGTGCCAGCAGCCCAAGGGGACAGGGTAAATACGAGCAGTACTTC CASSPRGQGKYEQYF